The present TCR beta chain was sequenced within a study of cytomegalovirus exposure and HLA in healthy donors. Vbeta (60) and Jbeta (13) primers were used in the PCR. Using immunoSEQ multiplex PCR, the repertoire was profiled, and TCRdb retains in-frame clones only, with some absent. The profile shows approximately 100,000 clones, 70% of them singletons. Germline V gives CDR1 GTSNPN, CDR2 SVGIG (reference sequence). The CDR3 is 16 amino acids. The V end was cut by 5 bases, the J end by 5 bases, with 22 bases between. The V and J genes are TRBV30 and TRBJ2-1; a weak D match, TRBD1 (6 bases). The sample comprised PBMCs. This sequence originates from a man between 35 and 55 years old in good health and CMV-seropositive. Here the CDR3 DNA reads TGTGCCTGGCACACCAAGACAGGCCAGATCGACAATGAGCAGTTCTTC. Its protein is CAWHTKTGQIDNEQFF.